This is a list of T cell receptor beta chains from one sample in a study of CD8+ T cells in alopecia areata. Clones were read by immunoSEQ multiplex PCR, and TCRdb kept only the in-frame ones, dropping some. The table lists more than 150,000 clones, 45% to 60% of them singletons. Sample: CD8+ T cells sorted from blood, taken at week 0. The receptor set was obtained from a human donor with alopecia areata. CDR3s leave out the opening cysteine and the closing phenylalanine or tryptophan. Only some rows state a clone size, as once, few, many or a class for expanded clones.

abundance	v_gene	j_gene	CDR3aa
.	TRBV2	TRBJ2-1	ASSDAVHVSYNEQF
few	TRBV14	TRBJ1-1	ASSQDRFWGTEAF
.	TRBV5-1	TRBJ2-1	ASSFGGQGNEQF
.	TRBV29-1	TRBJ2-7	SVEAAGVSYEQY
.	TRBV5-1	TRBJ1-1	ASSITTRGTEAF
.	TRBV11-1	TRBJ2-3	ASSLGQSSTDTQY
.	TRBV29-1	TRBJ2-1	STDSGTAYNEQF
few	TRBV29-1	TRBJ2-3	SVYGLAGAFDTQY
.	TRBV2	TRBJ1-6	ASRPGQGNSPLH
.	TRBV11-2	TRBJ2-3	ASSLSHDIRPGDTQY
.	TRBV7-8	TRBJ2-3	ASSPGRGGGDTQY
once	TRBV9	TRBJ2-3	ASSVRVGTGTDTQY
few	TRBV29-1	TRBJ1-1	SVGDRMNTEAF